The 31 T cell receptor beta chains reported below all come from one sample, sequenced in a study of human T cells and chemical hapten exposure. The time point here: patch test 2, 6 weeks after DPC sensitization. Specified treatment: therapeutic diphenylcyclopropenone sensitization with weekly scalp DPC. TCRdb re-called the RACE reads through MiXCR, storing one row per CDR3 protein. The sample lists around 82,000 distinct CDR3 sequences; less than 8% were seen once. Sequencing used whole blood, obtained in connection with sensitization to the hapten diphenylcyclopropenone (DPC). The receptors here all came from a woman aged 25 to 39 with alopecia areata. Some clones in this sample may be carry-over from other donors' samples.

This clonotype was found many times. The rearrangement uses TRBV30 and TRBJ2-1, with D tentatively TRBD2 (6 bases). Trimming removed 0 bases from V and 10 bases from J, with 10 bases in between. Germline lookup yields CDR1 GTSNPN and CDR2 SVGIG (reference sequence). The CDR3 spans 12 residues. CDR3 sequence (DNA): TGTGCCTGGAGTGTGCCCAGCGGGGAGCAGTTCTTC. Translation gives CAWSVPSGEQFF. Based on the CDR3 plus reference TRBV30 and TRBJ2-1, the full variable domain is SQTIHQWPATLVQPVGSPLSLECTVEGTSNPNLYWYRQAAGRGLQLLFYSVGIGQISSEVPQNLSASRPQDRQFILSSKKLLLSDSGFYLCAWSVPSGEQFFGPGTRLTVL.

In this sample, this clonotype turned up many times. The chain couples TRBV12-3 or TRBV12-4 to TRBJ1-5; D not certain. The CDR3 is made up of 13 amino acids. V lost 1 base and J 4 bases, leaving 5 bases between the germline ends. The CDR3 reads CASSLGPNQPQHF. The CDR3 region has the DNA TGTGCCAGCAGTTTAGGTCCGAATCAGCCCCAGCATTTT.

This clonotype has a count of ten or more. The chain is built from TRBV12-5 and TRBJ1-1, with D possibly matching TRBD1 (6 bases). Trimming cost V 6 bases and J 1 base, with 12 bases left between them. The CDR3 has 14 amino acids. Germline assignment: CDR1 LGHNT and CDR2 FRNRAP. The CDR3 loop reads CASGSPGANTEAFF. The CDR3 nucleotides read TGTGCTAGTGGGTCGCCGGGGGCGAACACTGAAGCTTTCTTT.

This clonotype has a count of ten or more. The chain has TRBV29-1 and TRBJ1-1; D is undetermined. The CDR3 covers 13 residues. The germline V and J ends were trimmed by 1 base and 0 bases, with 6 bases remaining between them. Germline CDR1 reads SQVTM; CDR2 reads ANQGSEA. CDR3 protein: CSVEASLNTEAFF. CDR3 DNA: TGCAGCGTTGAAGCCAGCCTGAACACTGAAGCTTTCTTT.

Many counts were recorded for this clonotype. V gene TRBV7-9 combines with J gene TRBJ1-6; possible D gene TRBD1, 5 bases. With 5 bases removed from V and 7 bases from J, the gap between germline ends came to 9 bases. Germline V gives CDR1 SEHNR, CDR2 FQNEAQ (reference sequence). The CDR3 is 13 residues long. Here the CDR3 DNA reads TGTGCCAGCAGCCACGGGGGAAATTCACCCCTCCACTTT. Translating gives CASSHGGNSPLHF.

This clonotype was observed once. This chain joins TRBV2 and TRBJ1-5; D remains unclear. The germline V gene has CDR1 SNHLY and CDR2 FYNNEI. Trimming stripped 5 bases from V and 3 bases from J, with 8 bases between. CDR3 size: 13 residues. The CDR3: CASSQEFNQPQHF. CDR3 in DNA: TGTGCCAGCAGTCAGGAATTCAATCAGCCCCAGCATTTT.

This clonotype was counted at least ten times. The CDR3 coding sequence is TGCAGTGCTAGATTCCCTAGCGGGGGGGGGGGGAATGAGCAGTTCTTC. Protein product: CSARFPSGGGGNEQFF. The chain recombines TRBV20-1 with TRBJ2-1; 12 bases agree with TRBD2. The CDR3 has 16 residues. Germline-derived CDR1 and CDR2 are DFQATT and SNEGSKA (reference sequence). The V gene end was trimmed by 2 bases and the J gene end by 7 bases; junction bases not matched to a gene: 9.

This clonotype showed up many times. The rearrangement uses TRBV3-1 and TRBJ2-7; D is unclear. The germline CDR1 and CDR2 sequences are LGHDT and YNNKEL (reference sequence). Trimming shortened V by 0 bases and J by 0 bases, and 6 bases separated the two germline ends. The length of the CDR3 is 14 residues. CDR3 coding DNA: TGTGCCAGCAGCCAAGATAAGGTCTCCTACGAGCAGTACTTC. This sequence encodes CASSQDKVSYEQYF.

The chain is built from TRBV14 and TRBJ1-3, with D tentatively TRBD1 (6 bases). V lost 4 bases and J 4 bases, leaving 17 bases between the germline ends. Germline V lookup: CDR1 SGHDN, CDR2 FVKESK. The CDR3 length is 16 residues. In DNA, the CDR3 is TGTGCCAGCAGCCGAGGGGGGACGGCAAAAGGAAACACCATATATTTT. It specifies CASSRGGTAKGNTIYF.

A note on this clonotype: A single base separates this from a much larger clone, so it may be a read error. The gene calls are TRBV18 and TRBJ1-1, with unresolved D. CDR1 and CDR2 (germline): KGHSH, LQKENI. This CDR3 spans 14 amino acids. The CDR3 reads CVSSPGTWDTEAFF. The CDR3 region has the DNA TGTGTCAGCTCACCGGGAACATGGGACACTGAAGCTTTCTTT.

The DNA of the CDR3 is TGTGCCAGCAGTTATCCTTGGACCCATAGCAATCAGCCCCAGCATTTT. This encodes CASSYPWTHSNQPQHF. The gene calls are TRBV12-3 or TRBV12-4 and TRBJ1-5; no firm D call. The CDR3 sequence is 16 residues long. Trimming stripped 4 bases from V and 0 bases from J, with 13 bases between.

The table lists this clonotype with many counts. The chain joins TRBV12-3 or TRBV12-4 to TRBJ1-2, with TRBD1 matching over 9 bases. The CDR3 contains 14 residues. V trimming: 1 base; J trimming: 8 bases; junction bases outside the gene matches: 5. The chain's CDR3 is CASSLDGTGSGYTF. CDR3 DNA sequence: TGTGCCAGCAGTTTAGATGGGACAGGGTCCGGCTACACCTTC.

This clonotype has a count of ten or more. CDR3 amino acids: CSARNNEQFF. In DNA form, the CDR3 reads TGCAGTGCTAGAAACAATGAGCAGTTCTTC. The gene calls are TRBV20-1 and TRBJ2-1; D uncertain. V was pared by 2 bases and J by 5 bases, with 1 base between. This CDR3 is built from 10 residues. Germline CDR1 is DFQATT and CDR2 is SNEGSKA (reference sequence).

The chain combines TRBV27 with TRBJ2-5; D tentatively fits TRBD1 or TRBD2 (6 bases each). The V end was cut by 2 bases, the J end by 4 bases, with 17 bases between. The CDR3 is 16 residues long. Germline CDR1 is MNHEY and CDR2 is SMNVEV (reference sequence). The chain's CDR3 is CASSLRGRVRSETQYF. In DNA, the CDR3 is TGTGCCAGCAGTTTACGGGGGCGCGTTCGTTCAGAGACCCAGTACTTC.

The sample holds a few counts of this clonotype. The rearrangement links TRBV29-1 to TRBJ1-3; no clear D gene. V lost 8 bases and J lost 4, with 18 bases in between. This CDR3 region has 14 residues. CDR1 and CDR2 from the germline V gene are SQVTM and ANQGSEA. The CDR3 nucleotides read TGCAGCTCTGAGCCCGGGGTGTGGGGAAACACCATATATTTT. Translated, it gives CSSEPGVWGNTIYF.

This clonotype showed up many times. This rearrangement joins TRBV9 to TRBJ2-3, with D unclear. Germline loops: CDR1 SGDLS, CDR2 YYNGEE. Trimming left V 0 bases short and J 2 bases short, with 7 bases between. The length of the CDR3 is 14 residues. The CDR3 reads CASSVDEFTDTQYF. The CDR3 DNA sequence: TGTGCCAGCAGCGTAGACGAGTTCACAGATACGCAGTATTTT. Using reference TRBV9 and TRBJ2-3 for the parts outside the CDR3, the full variable domain is DSGVTQTPKHLITATGQRVTLRCSPRSGDLSVYWYQQSLDQGLQFLIQYYNGEERAKGNILERFSAQQFPDLHSELNLSSLELGDSALYFCASSVDEFTDTQYFGPGTRLTVL.

This clonotype has a handful of counts. The chain joins TRBV30 to TRBJ2-2; D not resolved. CDR3 length equals 14 residues. The V end was cut by 0 bases, the J end by 0 bases, with 5 bases between. Per germline, CDR1 GTSNPN and CDR2 SVGIG (reference sequence). The chain's CDR3 is CAWSVGTNTGELFF. The CDR3 DNA is TGTGCCTGGAGTGTTGGCACGAACACCGGGGAGCTGTTTTTT. Looking up the rest from reference TRBV30 and TRBJ2-2 gives the full variable domain: SQTIHQWPATLVQPVGSPLSLECTVEGTSNPNLYWYRQAAGRGLQLLFYSVGIGQISSEVPQNLSASRPQDRQFILSSKKLLLSDSGFYLCAWSVGTNTGELFFGEGSRLTVL.

This chain links TRBV9 with TRBJ1-2; D is unresolved. V was shortened by 4 bases and J by 9 bases, with 22 bases between the two germline ends. CDR1 and CDR2 (germline): SGDLS, YYNGEE. The CDR3 extends over 15 amino acids. CDR3 protein: CASSPRPSDPSSYTF. In DNA, the CDR3 is TGTGCCAGCAGCCCCCGTCCTTCCGACCCCTCGAGCTACACCTTC. The full variable domain, in which reference TRBV9 and TRBJ1-2 provide the parts outside the CDR3, is DSGVTQTPKHLITATGQRVTLRCSPRSGDLSVYWYQQSLDQGLQFLIQYYNGEERAKGNILERFSAQQFPDLHSELNLSSLELGDSALYFCASSPRPSDPSSYTFGSGTRLTVV.

The gene calls are TRBV7-9 and TRBJ1-5; D call uncertain. Per germline, CDR1 SEHNR and CDR2 FQNEAQ (reference sequence). Trimming removed 5 bases at V and 3 bases at J, with 8 bases between. CDR3 length: 13 amino acids. The CDR3 is CASSVNPNQPQHF. In DNA form, the CDR3 reads TGTGCCAGCAGCGTAAATCCCAATCAGCCCCAGCATTTT.

The V call is TRBV29-1, the J call TRBJ1-1; no definite D call. Between the trimmed V and J ends, which lost 1 base and 2 bases, there was a span of 8 bases. The CDR3 contains 13 residues. The germline V gene has CDR1 SQVTM and CDR2 ANQGSEA. CDR3 nucleotides: TGCAGCGTTGAAGGACGTCCTAACACTGAAGCTTTCTTT. As protein: CSVEGRPNTEAFF. Complete variable domain (other parts from reference TRBV29-1 and TRBJ1-1): SAVISQKPSRDICQRGTSLTIQCQVDSQVTMMFWYRQQPGQSLTLIATANQGSEATYESGFVIDKFPISRPNLTFSTLTVSNMSPEDSSIYLCSVEGRPNTEAFFGQGTRLTVV.

This clonotype was found many times. The chain employs TRBV11-2 and TRBJ2-4; D perhaps matches TRBD1 (6 bases). Trimming removed 5 bases at V and 5 bases at J, with 10 bases between. CDR3 length: 13 residues. Germline CDR1 and CDR2: SGHAT and FQNNGV. DNA for the CDR3: TGTGCCAGCAGCGGACAGTTGGAAAACATTCAGTACTTC. It is translated as CASSGQLENIQYF.

Worth noting for this clonotype: This may come from a read error, since a much larger clone is one base off. The chain recombines TRBV29-1 with TRBJ1-1, with D perhaps TRBD1 (6 bases). The CDR3 is 13 residues long. Germline lookup yields CDR1 SQVTM and CDR2 ANQGSEA. The CDR3 protein is CSVIRGGGTKAFF. The CDR3, as DNA: TGCAGCGTGATCAGGGGTGGCGGCACTAAAGCTTTCTTT.

This clonotype was seen a handful of times. The CDR3: CASSQDGYYGYTF. The CDR3 DNA is TGCGCCAGCAGCCAGGACGGCTACTATGGCTACACCTTC. The V and J genes are TRBV4-1 and TRBJ1-2; D remains ambiguous. Trimming took off 3 bases at V and 3 bases at J, with 8 bases between the two ends. The V gene's germline CDR1 is MGHRA and CDR2 YSYEKL. The CDR3 has 13 residues.

Points on this clonotype: A much larger clone is a single base away; this may be a read error. The chain's CDR3 is CAGSLVSGGPYNEQFF. The CDR3 DNA reads TGTGCCGGCAGCTTAGTAAGCGGGGGCCCTTACAATGAGCAGTTCTTC. The rearrangement links TRBV11-3 to TRBJ2-1; TRBD2 matches 8 bases. This CDR3 is 16 amino acids long. Per the germline V gene, CDR1 is SGHNT and CDR2 is YENEEA.

At least ten counts were recorded for this clonotype. The chain uses TRBV12-3 or TRBV12-4 and TRBJ1-1; D not certain. Deletions cut 5 bases from V and 10 bases from J, with 17 bases between. The length of the CDR3 is 13 residues. The CDR3 DNA is TGTGCCAGCAGTCCGCATGGCCAACCGCGAGCTTTCTTT. Its protein is CASSPHGQPRAFF.

This clonotype was detected many times. V and J are TRBV7-2 and TRBJ2-7; tentative D call: TRBD1 (6 bases). Germline V CDR1 and CDR2: SGHTA, FQGNSA. The CDR3 totals 14 residues. The V end lost 11 bases, the J end lost 7 bases, and 24 bases lay between the germline ends. CDR3 loop: CAHEERGGPQEQYF. The CDR3 DNA follows: TGTGCCCATGAAGAAAGAGGGGGTCCCCAGGAGCAGTACTTC.

In this sample, this clonotype turned up a few times. The rearrangement joins TRBV7-2 to TRBJ2-3; TRBD2 matches at 7 bases. There are 15 residues in the CDR3. J lost 5 bases, V lost 1 base, and 6 bases had no gene match. The germline V gene has CDR1 SGHTA and CDR2 FQGNSA. CDR3 coding DNA: TGTGCCAGCAGCTTAGATGCTAGCGGCGGAGATACGCAGTATTTT. Its protein is CASSLDASGGDTQYF. The full variable domain, its missing parts supplied by reference TRBV7-2 and TRBJ2-3, is GAGVSQSPSNKVTEKGKDVELRCDPISGHTALYWYRQSLGQGLEFLIYFQGNSAPDKSGLPSDRFSAERTGGSVSTLTIQRTQQEDSAVYLCASSLDASGGDTQYFGPGTRLTVL.

The DNA for the CDR3 is TGTGCCAGCAGATTTAGCGGGGGGTACACAGATACGCAGTATTTT. Translating gives CASRFSGGYTDTQYF. J is TRBJ2-3 and V is TRBV6-6; TRBD2 matches at 10 bases. The CDR3 is 15 residues long. After removal of 6 bases from V and 2 bases from J, the junction contained 5 bases not matched to a gene. The germline CDR1 and CDR2 sequences are MNHNY and SVGAGI (reference sequence).

The V call is TRBV20-1, the J call TRBJ1-5, with D perhaps matching TRBD1 (6 bases). Germline V gene lookup returns CDR1 DFQATT and CDR2 SNEGSKA (reference sequence). The V end was cut by 5 bases, the J end by 0 bases, with 17 bases between. The CDR3 totals 16 residues. CDR3 nucleotides: TGCAGTGCTCCAATAGGGGGAACATATAGCAATCAGCCCCAGCATTTT. Its translation: CSAPIGGTYSNQPQHF.

This clonotype has a count of ten or more. The V and J genes are TRBV11-2 and TRBJ2-3; no firm D call. The CDR3 runs 12 residues. The germline V gene encodes CDR1 SGHAT and CDR2 FQNNGV. The ends were cut back, 0 bases at V and 14 bases at J, with 12 bases in the middle. CDR3 loop: CASSLESSARYF. The CDR3 coding sequence is TGTGCCAGCAGCTTAGAGAGTTCCGCGAGGTATTTT.

This clonotype was recorded at least ten times. The chain uses TRBV11-3 and TRBJ2-1; TRBD2 matches 15 bases. After removal of 4 bases from V and 10 bases from J, the junction contained 5 bases not matched to a gene. This CDR3 spans 15 amino acids. Germline lookup yields CDR1 SGHNT and CDR2 YENEEA. The CDR3 reads CASSSGTSGGHEQFF. DNA for the CDR3: TGTGCCAGCAGCTCTGGGACTAGCGGGGGGCACGAGCAGTTCTTC.